The rows below give T cell receptor beta chains drawn from one sample of a study of Ad26.COV2.S vaccination and SARS-CoV-2 variants. The method was immunoSEQ multiplex PCR; TCRdb's version includes in-frame clones alone and lacks a portion of them. The table lists 430,000 or so clones, roughly 90% of them singletons. The specimen was peripheral blood, collected in a trial of Ad26.COV2.S vaccine versus placebo. The receptors here all came from a person between 18 and 60 years old who received the Ad26.COV2.S COVID-19 vaccine or a placebo. Both conserved end residues are trimmed from each CDR3. A D gene is named only where the DNA matches it firmly. The size entry is marked missing in some rows and otherwise reads once, few, many or a size class.

j_call v_call clone_size d_call cdr3_aa
TRBJ1-4 TRBV9 - TRBD1 ASSVTDRGEKLF
TRBJ2-7 TRBV6-5 - TRBD1 ASSYSTGDREYEQY
TRBJ2-2 TRBV5-1 - - ASSLVSGQPSTGELF
TRBJ2-4 TRBV3-1/TRBV3-2 - - ASSQVEGAGIQY
TRBJ2-5 TRBV5-1 - TRBD2 ASSPGLAGNQETQY
TRBJ1-2 TRBV28 - TRBD1 ASSFSSGGAYGYT
TRBJ1-5 TRBV15 - - ATSRDVAQPQH
TRBJ2-2 TRBV10-1 - - ASSDFRVSTGELF
TRBJ1-5 TRBV19 - TRBD1 ASSIKDRDGQPQH
TRBJ2-2 TRBV6-1 - - ASSEVTGVAGELF
TRBJ2-7 TRBV7-9 - TRBD2 ASSLGLAGGIEQY
TRBJ1-1 TRBV5-6 - TRBD1 ASSWGQGNTEAF
TRBJ1-2 TRBV9 - - ASSVGRQLDGYT
TRBJ2-7 TRBV5-1 - - ASSLNPGPYEQY
TRBJ2-1 TRBV3-1/TRBV3-2 - - ASSFLRDQASYNEQF
TRBJ1-1 TRBV6-5 - TRBD1 ASLRETGANTEAF
TRBJ1-3 TRBV28 - - ASSLIGGLGNTIY
TRBJ2-2 TRBV19 few TRBD2 ASSIGDGRFGELF